The rows below give T cell receptor beta chains drawn from one sample of a study of T cell repertoires in cytomegalovirus infection. TCRdb independently ran MiXCR on the reads; one entry per CDR3 protein. The data hold hundreds of thousands of distinct CDR3 sequences, with roughly 26% observed a single time. Sequenced sample: CD8+ T cells from PBMCs. These receptors were taken from a human donor in good health (CMV status not recorded). Some clones in this sample may be carry-over from other donors' samples. CDR3s include the opening cysteine and the closing phenylalanine or tryptophan. Rows give clone size only sometimes, using once, few, many, or a class for an expanded clone.

clone_size	v_call	cdr3_aa
NA	TRBV29-1	CSEGTSSTEAFF
few	TRBV29-1	CSVEGGSGGAYNEQFF
few	TRBV7-2	CASSPRTSGTLTDTQYF
few	TRBV7-4	CASSLKWTDAGGLYNEQFF
few	TRBV7-9	CASSTPGQNQPQHF
NA	TRBV20-1	CSASQDRVPYNEQFF
NA	TRBV14	CASSQPQRYTEAFF
many	TRBV28	CASSFPREGLETQYF
NA	TRBV27	CASSLIVRGRDTDTQYF
many	TRBV28	CASSLGSGQVTDTQYF
NA	TRBV7-8	CASRSPGQGPYGYTF
few	TRBV19	CASSRPGSWDIQYF
many	TRBV7-9	CASSLVGGTGELFF
NA	TRBV4-3	CASLNHSSGGTDTQYF
NA	TRBV29-1	CSGDRDEQFF
few	TRBV12-3/TRBV12-4	CASSLGDSLAKNIQYF
NA	TRBV4-1	CASSPPGQLNTEAFF
many	TRBV7-6	CASSLSKASEQFF
NA	TRBV2	CASSDGAQYF
NA	TRBV7-8	CASTPRPMNTEAFF
many	TRBV7-2	CASSLEGLISTDTQYF
NA	TRBV5-8	CANTTQWTDTDTQYF
few	TRBV27	CASSLDPLEEKLFF
many	TRBV7-8	CASSLAWGGAKWEAFF
NA	TRBV2	CASSIPRIRGPNTGELFF
NA	TRBV12-3/TRBV12-4	CASSPRPDPYEQYF
NA	TRBV28	CASTNLDGEGGTEAFF
few	TRBV7-9	CASSARDSSRHEQFF
few	TRBV11-2	CASSFLGEQFF
NA	TRBV20-1	CSARDLPGRPYNEQFF
few	TRBV28	CATCGDFPPFQDGGTEAFF